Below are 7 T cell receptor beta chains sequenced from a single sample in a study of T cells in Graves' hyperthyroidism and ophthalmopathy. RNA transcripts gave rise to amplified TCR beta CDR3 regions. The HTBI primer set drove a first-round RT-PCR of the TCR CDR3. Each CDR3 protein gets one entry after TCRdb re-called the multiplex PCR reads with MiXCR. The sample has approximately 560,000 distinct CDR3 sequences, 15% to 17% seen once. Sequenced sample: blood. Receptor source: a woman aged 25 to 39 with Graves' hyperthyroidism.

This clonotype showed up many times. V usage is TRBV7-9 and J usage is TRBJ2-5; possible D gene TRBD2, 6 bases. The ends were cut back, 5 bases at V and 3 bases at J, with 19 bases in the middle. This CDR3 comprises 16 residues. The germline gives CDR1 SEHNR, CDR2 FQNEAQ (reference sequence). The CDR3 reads CASSPRDSWGEETQYF. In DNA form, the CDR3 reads TGTGCCAGCAGCCCCCGTGACAGCTGGGGGGAAGAGACCCAGTACTTC.

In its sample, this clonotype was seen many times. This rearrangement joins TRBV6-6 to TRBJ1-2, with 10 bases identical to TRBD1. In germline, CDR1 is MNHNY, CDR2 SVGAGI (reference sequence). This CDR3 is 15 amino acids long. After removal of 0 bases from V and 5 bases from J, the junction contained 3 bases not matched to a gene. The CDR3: CASSYSGTGVYGYTF. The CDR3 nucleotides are TGTGCCAGCAGTTACTCAGGGACAGGGGTATATGGCTACACCTTC.

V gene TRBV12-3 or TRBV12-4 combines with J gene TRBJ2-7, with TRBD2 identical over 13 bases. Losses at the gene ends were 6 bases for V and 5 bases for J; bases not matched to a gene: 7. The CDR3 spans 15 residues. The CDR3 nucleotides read TGTGCCAGCAGCACCCGGACTAGCGGGAGCCACGAGCAGTACTTC. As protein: CASSTRTSGSHEQYF.

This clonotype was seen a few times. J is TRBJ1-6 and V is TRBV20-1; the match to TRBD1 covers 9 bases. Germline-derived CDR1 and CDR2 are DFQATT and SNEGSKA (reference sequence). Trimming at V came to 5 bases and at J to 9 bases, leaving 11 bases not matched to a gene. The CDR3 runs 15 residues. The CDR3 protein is CSAGRTGAGGSPLHF. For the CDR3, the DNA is TGCAGTGCTGGGCGGACAGGGGCAGGGGGTTCACCCCTCCACTTT.

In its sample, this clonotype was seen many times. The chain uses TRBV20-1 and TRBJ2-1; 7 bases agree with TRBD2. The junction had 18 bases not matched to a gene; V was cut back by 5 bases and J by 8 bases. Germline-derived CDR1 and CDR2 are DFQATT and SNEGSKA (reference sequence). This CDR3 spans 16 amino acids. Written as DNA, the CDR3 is TGCAGTGCTCCCGACAGTGGGAGGGCCGGGTTAGATGAGCAGTTCTTC. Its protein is CSAPDSGRAGLDEQFF.

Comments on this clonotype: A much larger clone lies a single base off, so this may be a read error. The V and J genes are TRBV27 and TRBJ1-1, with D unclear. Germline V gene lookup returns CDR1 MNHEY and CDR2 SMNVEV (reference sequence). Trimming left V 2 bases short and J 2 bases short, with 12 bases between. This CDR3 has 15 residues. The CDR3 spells CASSLGPGLNTEAFF. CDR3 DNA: TGTGCCAGCAGTTTAGGTCCGGGCCTCAACACTGAAGCTTTCTTT.

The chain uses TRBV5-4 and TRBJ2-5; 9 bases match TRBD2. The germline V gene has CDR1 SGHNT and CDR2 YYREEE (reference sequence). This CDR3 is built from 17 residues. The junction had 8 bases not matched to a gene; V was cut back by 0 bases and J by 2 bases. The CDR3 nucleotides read TGTGCCAGCAGCTTGGTAGGAAGGCTAGCGGGGCAAGAGACCCAGTACTTC. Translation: CASSLVGRLAGQETQYF.